Here is one T cell receptor beta chain with its context. The data stem from a study of blood T cell repertoires in COVID-19. Study details: The study drew acute and convalescent COVID-19 samples from the United States, Italy and Spain. PBMCs, B-cell-depleted T cells, or T cells were the source of the cDNA or gDNA that made up the material.

The germline V gene has CDR1 SQVTM and CDR2 ANQGSEA. V lost 5 bases, J lost 0 bases, and 0 bases stayed unmatched. The CDR3 runs to 12 residues. Per the study methods: It was from reference gene primer amplification that nucleated cell counts were estimated. Assay used: immunoSEQ multiplex PCR; TCRdb lists only in-frame clones, some missing. The V and J calls and clone size were taken over from that table, and D and trimming were inferred from the DNA. The sample records roughly 80,000 clones, over 70% being singletons. The sample consisted of peripheral blood. The rearrangement uses TRBV29-1 and TRBJ1-1; 7 bases match TRBD1. The sequence was collected from a man at least 80 years old with acute or convalescent COVID-19. CDR3 nucleotide sequence: TGCAGCGTTACAGGGGTGAACACTGAAGCTTTCTTT. Amino acid sequence: CSVTGVNTEAFF. Variable domain in full (rest from reference TRBV29-1 and TRBJ1-1): SAVISQKPSRDICQRGTSLTIQCQVDSQVTMMFWYRQQPGQSLTLIATANQGSEATYESGFVIDKFPISRPNLTFSTLTVSNMSPEDSSIYLCSVTGVNTEAFFGQGTRLTVV.